This TCR beta chain was retrieved from a study of blood T cell repertoires in COVID-19. Across the whole study: The United States, Italy and Spain were the sources of the acute and convalescent COVID-19 samples. Sample material is recorded as cDNA or gDNA derived from T cells, B-cell-depleted T cells, or PBMCs.

Per the authors' pipeline: Estimation of nucleated cell counts relied on the amplification of reference gene primers. Produced via immunoSEQ multiplex PCR; TCRdb's table is partial and in-frame only. That table gives V, J and clone size, and the DNA gave D and trimming. The sample holds approximately 67,000 clones, approximately 79% seen once. V was pared by 2 bases and J by 2 bases, with 3 bases of the junction left unmatched. This CDR3 is 15 amino acids long. From germline, CDR1 is MNHEY and CDR2 SVGAGI. The sequence derives from a man in his sixties with acute or convalescent COVID-19. V gene TRBV6-5 combines with J gene TRBJ2-1, with 7 bases that match TRBD1. The sequencing sample was made of peripheral blood. The CDR3 DNA sequence: TGTGCCAGCAGTTACGAGGGGGCTCCCTACAATGAGCAGTTCTTC. Translating gives CASSYEGAPYNEQFF.